This entry features one T cell receptor beta chain sequence. Clones were read by immunoSEQ multiplex PCR, and TCRdb kept only the in-frame ones, dropping some. The repertoire holds millions of clones, with more than 90% as singletons. CDR1 is SGHAT and CDR2 is FQNNGV in the germline V gene. This CDR3 has 16 residues. Germline trimming cut 1 base from V and 7 bases from J; bases unmatched to any gene: 13. The record originates from a study of shared clonotypes between healthy human individuals. Sequenced input: naive CD4+ T cells sorted from blood. Subset described: CD45RA+ positively selected. The TCR originated in a man aged 18-30 years in good health. V is TRBV11-2 and J is TRBJ2-7; 7 bases align to TRBD2. CDR3 nucleotides: TGTGCCAGCAGCTTAGCGCCGGCGGGAGTGAAGGAAGAGCAGTACTTC. It yields the protein CASSLAPAGVKEEQYF.